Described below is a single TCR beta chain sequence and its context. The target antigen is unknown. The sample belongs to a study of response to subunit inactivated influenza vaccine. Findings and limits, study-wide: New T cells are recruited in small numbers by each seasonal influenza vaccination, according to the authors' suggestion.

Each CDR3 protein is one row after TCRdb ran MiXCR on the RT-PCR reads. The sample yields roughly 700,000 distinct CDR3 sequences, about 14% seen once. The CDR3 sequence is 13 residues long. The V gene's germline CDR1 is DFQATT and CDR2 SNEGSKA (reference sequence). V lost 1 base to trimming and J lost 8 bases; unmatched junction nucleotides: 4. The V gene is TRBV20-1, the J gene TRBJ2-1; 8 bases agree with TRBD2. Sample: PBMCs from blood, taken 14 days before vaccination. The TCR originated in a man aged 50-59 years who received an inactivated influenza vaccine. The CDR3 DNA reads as TGCAGTGCTAGAGTCCCGACTAGCGATGAGCAGTTCTTC. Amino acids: CSARVPTSDEQFF.